A single sample is the source of the 6 T cell receptor beta chains below, sequenced in a study of Graves' ophthalmopathy and Graves' hyperthyroidism. Amplifying from RNA transcripts, the study obtained TCR beta CDR3 regions. The first-round RT-PCR employed HTBI primers together with the Qiagen OneStep RT-PCR kit. A multiplex PCR was then performed as the second round. From the multiplex PCR reads, TCRdb called clonotypes with MiXCR, one entry per CDR3 protein. The sample contains about 620,000 distinct CDR3 sequences, roughly 20% of which appear only once. Sequencing was carried out using peripheral blood. All receptors come from a woman under 30 with stable Graves' hyperthyroidism. Some clones in this sample may be carry-over from other donors' samples.

This clonotype was seen at least ten times. This rearrangement joins TRBV18 to TRBJ1-6, with TRBD1 matching over 9 bases. Germline trimming cut 3 bases from V and 7 bases from J; bases unmatched to any gene: 4. The CDR3 runs to 15 residues. Germline assignment: CDR1 KGHSH and CDR2 LQKENI. The CDR3 bases are TGTGCCAGCTCACCGGAACAGGGGGCGAATTCACCCCTCCACTTT. It translates to CASSPEQGANSPLHF.

This clonotype was observed many times. The V call is TRBV27, the J call TRBJ1-1; 7 positions agree with TRBD1. Germline CDR1 and CDR2: MNHEY and SMNVEV (reference sequence). The CDR3 is made up of 15 amino acids. V trimming: 6 bases; J trimming: 5 bases; junction bases outside the gene matches: 12. The CDR3 bases are TGTGCCAGCAGCCCATACAACAGGGGAGGAACTGAAGCTTTCTTT. Protein: CASSPYNRGGTEAFF.

The sample holds many counts of this clonotype. The chain links TRBV6-2 or TRBV6-3 to TRBJ2-5; 10 bases agree with TRBD1. With V trimmed by 2 bases and J by 5 bases, 5 bases remained unmatched. CDR1 is MNHEY and CDR2 is SVGEGT in the germline V gene. There are 15 residues in the CDR3. In nucleotides, the CDR3 is TGTGCCAGCAGTTACACAAGGACAGGGGGGGAGACCCAGTACTTC. Translation gives CASSYTRTGGETQYF.

This clonotype was recorded many times. The chain is built from TRBV27 and TRBJ1-2; no clear D. The germline gives CDR1 MNHEY, CDR2 SMNVEV (reference sequence). This CDR3 region has 13 residues. V lost 5 bases to trimming and J lost 2 bases, with 9 bases between them. CDR3 sequence (DNA): TGTGCCAGCAGTGTCCGACAAAACTATGGCTACACCTTC. It specifies CASSVRQNYGYTF.

The chain recombines TRBV20-1 with TRBJ2-6; 7 nucleotides match TRBD1. Germline V gives CDR1 DFQATT, CDR2 SNEGSKA (reference sequence). Trimming cost V 3 bases and J 0 bases; bases outside gene matches: 8. The CDR3 spans 17 residues. The CDR3 is CSARGVEGASGANVLTF. As DNA, the CDR3 is TGCAGTGCTAGGGGCGTTGAGGGGGCCTCTGGGGCCAACGTCCTGACTTTC.

CDR3 coding DNA: TGTGCCAGCAGTTTATCTACTAGCGGGACCATCTACGAGCAGTACTTC. Its translation: CASSLSTSGTIYEQYF. The chain has TRBV28 and TRBJ2-7, with 10 bases identical to TRBD2. This CDR3 is 16 amino acids long. Germline lookup yields CDR1 MDHEN and CDR2 SYDVKM. The V segment lost 1 base and the J segment 3 bases; nucleotides outside the gene matches: 6.